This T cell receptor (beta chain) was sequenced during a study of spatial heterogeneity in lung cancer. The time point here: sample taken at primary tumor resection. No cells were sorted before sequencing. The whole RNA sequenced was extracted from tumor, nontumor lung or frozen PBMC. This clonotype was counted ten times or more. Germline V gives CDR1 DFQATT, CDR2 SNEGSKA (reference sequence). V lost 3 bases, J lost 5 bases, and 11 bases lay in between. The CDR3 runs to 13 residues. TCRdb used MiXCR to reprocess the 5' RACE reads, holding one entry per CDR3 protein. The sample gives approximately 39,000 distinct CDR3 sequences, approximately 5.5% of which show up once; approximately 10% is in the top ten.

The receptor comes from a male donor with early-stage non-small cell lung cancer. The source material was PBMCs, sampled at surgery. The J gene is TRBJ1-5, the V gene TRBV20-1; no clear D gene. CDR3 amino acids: CSARRAYDQPQHF. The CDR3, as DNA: TGCAGTGCTAGGAGGGCATACGATCAGCCCCAGCATTTT.